The clone carrying this T cell receptor beta chain was observed a few times. What it binds is not known. With V trimmed by 1 base and J by 10 bases, 9 bases remained unmatched. In germline, CDR1 is SEHNR, CDR2 FQNEAQ (reference sequence). This CDR3 spans 14 amino acids. The protocol was immunoSEQ multiplex PCR, while the TCRdb copy is restricted to in-frame clones and leaves out a portion. The top ten clones hold 7.5% to 9% of a sample with around 130,000 clones, about 88% of them seen once. This entry is derived from a study of identifying expanded T cells in peripheral blood. Overall study results and limits: Differentially abundant clones: around 1.2 between replicates, 15 to 17 at approximately two weeks, 19 at four. Approximately two-week clone count variance significantly increased as total template count grew.

Collection occurred without any documented infections or immune events in donors. The V call is TRBV7-9, the J call TRBJ1-2, with 7 bases lining up with TRBD1. The receptor was derived from a person aged 18-70 years in good health. The specimen sequenced was blood. This CDR3 reads CASSLVLAGGDYTF. The CDR3, as DNA: TGTGCCAGCAGCTTAGTCTTGGCAGGGGGAGACTACACCTTC.